Shown below are 2 T cell receptor beta chains from a single sample sequenced in a study of blood T cell repertoires in COVID-19. Assay: immunoSEQ multiplex PCR; the TCRdb copy retains only in-frame clones and omits some. The profile shows 70,000 or so clones, roughly 83% of them singletons. The specimen was peripheral blood. These receptors were taken from an elderly man with active or convalescent COVID-19.

V and J are TRBV29-1 and TRBJ1-5, with TRBD1 identical over 7 bases. V was clipped by 4 bases and J by 1 base; unmatched bases: 10. The CDR3 runs 16 residues. Germline CDR1 is SQVTM and CDR2 is ANQGSEA. The CDR3 DNA follows: TGCAGCGTTGCTCTAGGGGGCACGGGAAGCAATCAGCCCCAGCATTTT. Translating it yields CSVALGGTGSNQPQHF.

This clone was counted a few times. This chain joins TRBV5-4 and TRBJ2-7; TRBD2 is a possible D gene (5 bases). The CDR3 is 14 amino acids. Between the trimmed V and J ends, which lost 4 bases and 0 bases, there was a span of 11 bases. The germline V gene has CDR1 SGHNT and CDR2 YYREEE (reference sequence). The CDR3 sequence: CASSPRTGSYEQYF. As DNA, the CDR3 is TGTGCCAGCAGCCCCCGGACTGGCTCCTACGAGCAGTACTTC. The full variable domain, with the rest looked up from reference TRBV5-4 and TRBJ2-7, is ETGVTQSPTHLIKTRGQQVTLRCSSQSGHNTVSWYQQALGQGPQFIFQYYREEENGRGNFPPRFSGLQFPNYSSELNVNALELDDSALYLCASSPRTGSYEQYFGPGTRLTVT.